This entry concerns a single T cell receptor beta chain. The sample comes from a study of blood T cell repertoires in COVID-19. The overall study: T cells, B-cell-depleted T cells, or PBMCs provided the cDNA or gDNA that served as material.

The table came from immunoSEQ multiplex PCR; TCRdb's copy has only in-frame clones and leaves some out. The table includes fewer than 200,000 clones, 79% detected once. The CDR3 sequence is 17 residues long. Trimming removed 0 bases from V and 0 bases from J; junction bases left unmatched: 7. The germline CDR1 and CDR2 sequences are LGHDT and YNNKEL (reference sequence). Patients in Seattle were enrolled during active infection, then followed longitudinally. The J gene is TRBJ2-7, the V gene TRBV3-1 (or the pseudogene TRBV3-2); 8 bases are a match to TRBD1. Sequenced input: peripheral blood. This receptor was obtained from a woman aged 60-75 years with COVID-19, enrolled during active disease. This chain's CDR3 is CASSQERQGISSYEQYF. Here the CDR3 DNA reads TGTGCCAGCAGCCAAGAAAGACAGGGGATTTCCTCCTACGAGCAGTACTTC.